Below are 11 T cell receptor beta chains sequenced from a single sample in a study of T cell responses to AZD1222 COVID-19 vaccine. TCRdb's copy holds only in-frame clones and misses some; the assay was immunoSEQ multiplex PCR. The sample has approximately 130,000 clones, around 90% seen once; the top ten hold 4.5% to 6.5%. Specimen: peripheral blood, collected 28 days after the second AZD1222 dose. Every receptor here comes from an adult who received the AZD1222 COVID-19 vaccine.

The rearrangement links TRBV28 to TRBJ1-2; D ambiguous. The V end lost 5 bases, the J end lost 5 bases, and 9 bases lay between the germline ends. From germline, CDR1 is MDHEN and CDR2 SYDVKM. CDR3 length: 12 amino acids. The CDR3 is CASSRPGYGYTF. The CDR3 region has the DNA TGTGCCAGCAGTCGACCGGGTTATGGCTACACCTTC.

The rearrangement joins TRBV2 to TRBJ1-1; 10 bases map to TRBD1. The J segment lost 4 bases and the V segment lost 6 bases, leaving 11 bases of the junction unmatched. The CDR3 sequence is 16 residues long. Per the germline V gene, CDR1 is SNHLY and CDR2 is FYNNEI. This CDR3 reads CASSSVTGGAGTEAFF. The CDR3, as DNA: TGTGCCAGCAGCTCCGTGACAGGGGGCGCGGGCACTGAAGCTTTCTTT.

The chain joins TRBV7-2 to TRBJ1-1; D unresolved. The CDR3 loop spans 14 amino acids. V gave up 4 bases and J gave up 0 bases, with 9 bases separating them. Looked up from germline, CDR1 is SGHTA and CDR2 is FQGNSA. In nucleotides, the CDR3 is TGTGCCAGCAGCTCACACCGCATGAACACTGAAGCTTTCTTT. As protein: CASSSHRMNTEAFF.

V and J are TRBV2 and TRBJ2-7; no clear D. Germline V gives CDR1 SNHLY, CDR2 FYNNEI. The CDR3 is made up of 12 amino acids. Trimming pared 6 bases from V and 8 bases from J, leaving 14 bases between. CDR3: CASRSDSPKQYF. The CDR3 nucleotides read TGTGCCAGCAGGTCAGACTCCCCGAAGCAGTACTTC. Full variable domain (remainder filled in from reference TRBV2 and TRBJ2-7): EPEVTQTPSHQVTQMGQEVILRCVPISNHLYFYWYRQILGQKVEFLVSFYNNEISEKSEIFDDQFSVERPDGSNFTLKIRSTKLEDSAMYFCASRSDSPKQYFGPGTRLTVT.

This clone is deemed medium-sized. The rearrangement links TRBV19 to TRBJ2-5, with TRBD1 identical over 7 bases. The CDR3 is made up of 14 amino acids. The V gene end was trimmed by 7 bases and the J gene end by 13 bases; junction bases not matched to a gene: 18. Germline V lookup: CDR1 LNHDA, CDR2 SQIVND (reference sequence). The CDR3 nucleotides are TGTGCCAGTAAAACCGGGACAGATTCTTCCTATTCGTACTTC. Residues: CASKTGTDSSYSYF.

V and J are TRBV18 and TRBJ2-5, with 9 nucleotides matching TRBD2. The CDR3 is made up of 14 amino acids. The ends lost 1 base at V and 5 bases at J; junction bases unmatched: 2. In germline, CDR1 is KGHSH, CDR2 LQKENI. CDR3 DNA sequence: TGTGCCAGCTCACCACTGGCGGGAGGGGAGACCCAGTACTTC. Amino acid sequence: CASSPLAGGETQYF.

This rearrangement joins TRBV3-1 (or the pseudogene TRBV3-2) to TRBJ1-1, with 11 bases fitting TRBD1. Germline values: CDR1 LGHDT, CDR2 YNNKEL (reference sequence). The ends lost 4 bases at V and 10 bases at J; junction bases unmatched: 11. The CDR3 covers 15 residues. The CDR3 here is CASSLNPGTGGGAFF. The CDR3 region has the DNA TGTGCCAGCAGCCTAAACCCCGGGACAGGGGGAGGAGCTTTCTTT.

The chain combines TRBV7-9 with TRBJ1-1; D not resolved. The CDR3 covers 14 residues. V lost 5 bases and J 0 bases, leaving 10 bases between the germline ends. Per the germline V gene, CDR1 is SEHNR and CDR2 is FQNEAQ (reference sequence). DNA for the CDR3: TGTGCCAGCAGCCTCCTATCGATGAACACTGAAGCTTTCTTT. Protein: CASSLLSMNTEAFF. Supplemented by reference TRBV7-9 and TRBJ1-1, the full variable domain reads DTGVSQNPRHKITKRGQNVTFRCDPISEHNRLYWYRQTLGQGPEFLTYFQNEAQLEKSRLLSDRFSAERPKGSFSTLEIQRTEQGDSAMYLCASSLLSMNTEAFFGQGTRLTVV.

J is TRBJ2-1 and V is TRBV4-3, with 8 bases identical to TRBD2. Germline-derived CDR1 and CDR2 are LGHNA and YSLEER. The ends lost 2 bases at V and 5 bases at J; junction bases unmatched: 11. CDR3 length: 17 residues. The CDR3 loop reads CASSQSSLSGRNNEQFF. The CDR3 bases are TGCGCCAGCAGCCAATCTTCCCTCAGCGGGAGAAACAATGAGCAGTTCTTC.

The chain carries TRBV18 and TRBJ1-1; D unresolved. This CDR3 has 13 amino acids. Germline CDR1 KGHSH, CDR2 LQKENI. V lost 3 bases, J lost 1 base, and 6 bases lay in between. CDR3 residues: CASSPTRNTEAFF. CDR3 coding DNA: TGTGCCAGCTCACCCACAAGGAACACTGAAGCTTTCTTT.

This sequence joins TRBV5-1 and TRBJ2-3, with 9 nucleotides matching TRBD1. The germline V gene has CDR1 SGHRS and CDR2 YFSETQ. The CDR3 has 15 residues. Trimming at V came to 4 bases and at J to 5 bases, leaving 8 bases not matched to a gene. The CDR3 protein is CASSQQGTGLDTQYF. The CDR3, as DNA: TGCGCCAGCAGCCAACAAGGGACAGGGTTAGATACGCAGTATTTT.